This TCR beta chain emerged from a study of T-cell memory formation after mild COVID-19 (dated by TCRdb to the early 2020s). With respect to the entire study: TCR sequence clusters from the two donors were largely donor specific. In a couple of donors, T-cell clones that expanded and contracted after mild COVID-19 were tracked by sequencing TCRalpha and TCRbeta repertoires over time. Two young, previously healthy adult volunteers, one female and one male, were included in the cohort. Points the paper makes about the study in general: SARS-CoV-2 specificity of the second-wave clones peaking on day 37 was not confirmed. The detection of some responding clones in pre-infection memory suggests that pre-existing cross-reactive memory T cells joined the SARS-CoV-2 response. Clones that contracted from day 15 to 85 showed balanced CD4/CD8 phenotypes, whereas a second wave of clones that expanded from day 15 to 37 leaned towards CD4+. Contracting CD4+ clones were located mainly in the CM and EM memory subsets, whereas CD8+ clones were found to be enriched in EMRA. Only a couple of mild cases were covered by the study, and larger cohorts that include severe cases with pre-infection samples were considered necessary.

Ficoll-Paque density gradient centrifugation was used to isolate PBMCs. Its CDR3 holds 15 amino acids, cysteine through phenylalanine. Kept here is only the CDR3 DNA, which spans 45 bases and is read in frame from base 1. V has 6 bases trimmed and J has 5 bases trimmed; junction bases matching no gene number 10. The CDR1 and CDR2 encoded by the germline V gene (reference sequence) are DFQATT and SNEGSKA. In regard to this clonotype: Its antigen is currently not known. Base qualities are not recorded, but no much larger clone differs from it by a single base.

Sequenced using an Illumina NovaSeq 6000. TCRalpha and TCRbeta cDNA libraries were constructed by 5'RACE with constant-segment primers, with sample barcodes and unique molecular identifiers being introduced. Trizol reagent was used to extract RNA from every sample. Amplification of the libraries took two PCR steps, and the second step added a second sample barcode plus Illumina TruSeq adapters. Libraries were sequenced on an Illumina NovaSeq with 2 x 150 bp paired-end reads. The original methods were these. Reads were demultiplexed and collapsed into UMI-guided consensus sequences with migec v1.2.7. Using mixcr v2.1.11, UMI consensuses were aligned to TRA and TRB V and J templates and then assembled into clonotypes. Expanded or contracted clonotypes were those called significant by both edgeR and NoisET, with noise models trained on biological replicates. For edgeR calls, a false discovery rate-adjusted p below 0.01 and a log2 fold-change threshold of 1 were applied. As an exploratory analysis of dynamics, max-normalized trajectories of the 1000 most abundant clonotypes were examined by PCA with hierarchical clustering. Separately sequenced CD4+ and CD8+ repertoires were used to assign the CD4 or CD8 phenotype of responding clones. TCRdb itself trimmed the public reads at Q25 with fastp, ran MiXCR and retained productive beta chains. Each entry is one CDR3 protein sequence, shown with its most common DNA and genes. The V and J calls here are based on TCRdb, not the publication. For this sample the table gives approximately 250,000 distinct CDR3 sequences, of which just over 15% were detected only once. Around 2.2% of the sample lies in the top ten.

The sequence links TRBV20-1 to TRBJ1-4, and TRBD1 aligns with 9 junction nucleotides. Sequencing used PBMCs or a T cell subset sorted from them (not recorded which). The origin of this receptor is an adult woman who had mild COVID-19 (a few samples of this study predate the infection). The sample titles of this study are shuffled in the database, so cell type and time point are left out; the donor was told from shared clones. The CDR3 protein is CSAMNPGTGNEKLFF. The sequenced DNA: TGCAGTGCAATGAACCCCGGGACAGGGAATGAAAAACTGTTTTTT.